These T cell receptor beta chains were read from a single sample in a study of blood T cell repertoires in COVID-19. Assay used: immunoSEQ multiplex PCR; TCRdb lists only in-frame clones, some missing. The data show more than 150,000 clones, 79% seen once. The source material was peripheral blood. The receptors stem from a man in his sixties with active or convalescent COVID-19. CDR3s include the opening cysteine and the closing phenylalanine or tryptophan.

CDR3aa: CAGQAGTSQNIQYF
j_gene: TRBJ2-4
v_gene: TRBV2

CDR3aa: CASSLPSGGGGELFF
j_gene: TRBJ2-2
v_gene: TRBV7-2

CDR3aa: CATSRGDSEDSPLHF
j_gene: TRBJ1-6
v_gene: TRBV15

CDR3aa: CASRTALAERQETQYF
j_gene: TRBJ2-5
v_gene: TRBV28

CDR3aa: CASSTNRGRNYGYTF
j_gene: TRBJ1-2
v_gene: TRBV19

CDR3aa: CASSNAAMGYNEQFF
j_gene: TRBJ2-1
v_gene: TRBV6-6

CDR3aa: CASSPPGFYEQYF
j_gene: TRBJ2-7
v_gene: TRBV28

CDR3aa: CATSAEQGASNQPQHF
j_gene: TRBJ1-5
v_gene: TRBV24-1

CDR3aa: CASSLSSGLPYEQYF
j_gene: TRBJ2-7
v_gene: TRBV27

CDR3aa: CASSPGSGETQYF
j_gene: TRBJ2-5
v_gene: TRBV18

CDR3aa: CASSSQGANEKLFF
j_gene: TRBJ1-4
v_gene: TRBV5-4

CDR3aa: CAISEPGGRGNTPYEQYF
j_gene: TRBJ2-7
v_gene: TRBV10-3

CDR3aa: CASSLGTASESTDTQYF
j_gene: TRBJ2-3
v_gene: TRBV7-8

CDR3aa: CASSAGHTNSPLHF
j_gene: TRBJ1-6
v_gene: TRBV9

CDR3aa: CASSVATGFETQYF
j_gene: TRBJ2-5
v_gene: TRBV9

CDR3aa: CASTDSFEQYF
j_gene: TRBJ2-7
v_gene: TRBV28

CDR3aa: CSVRGPIYNEQFF
j_gene: TRBJ2-1
v_gene: TRBV29-1

CDR3aa: CASMRTPNTGELFF
j_gene: TRBJ2-2
v_gene: TRBV6-5

CDR3aa: CASTQQGAGYNEQFF
j_gene: TRBJ2-1
v_gene: TRBV7-9

CDR3aa: CASSAVTGDKEQFF
j_gene: TRBJ2-1
v_gene: TRBV11-2

CDR3aa: CASSLLGGGYGYTF
j_gene: TRBJ1-2
v_gene: TRBV11-2

CDR3aa: CASSSYYEQFF
j_gene: TRBJ2-1
v_gene: TRBV5-4

CDR3aa: CASSLLVSSYNEQFF
j_gene: TRBJ2-1
v_gene: TRBV5-5

CDR3aa: CAVDRNEKLFF
j_gene: TRBJ1-4
v_gene: TRBV10-3

CDR3aa: CASSLGSGETGELFF
j_gene: TRBJ2-2
v_gene: TRBV5-6

CDR3aa: CASSRGPNYGYTF
j_gene: TRBJ1-2
v_gene: TRBV27

CDR3aa: CASSLELLNYGYTF
j_gene: TRBJ1-2
v_gene: TRBV28

CDR3aa: CASSINWGGGTDTQYF
j_gene: TRBJ2-3
v_gene: TRBV19

CDR3aa: CASSFGENSPLHF
j_gene: TRBJ1-6
v_gene: TRBV27

CDR3aa: CASKWAGDYNEQFF
j_gene: TRBJ2-1
v_gene: TRBV19

CDR3aa: CASSHNYDRESLHF
j_gene: TRBJ1-6
v_gene: TRBV3-1/TRBV3-2

CDR3aa: CASSLRGLGYEQYF
j_gene: TRBJ2-7
v_gene: TRBV5-8

CDR3aa: CASSPWDRDEEKLFF
j_gene: TRBJ1-4
v_gene: TRBV18

CDR3aa: CASSPGAGGKDTQYF
j_gene: TRBJ2-3
v_gene: TRBV18

CDR3aa: CASSGTASNQPQHF
j_gene: TRBJ1-5
v_gene: TRBV7-9

CDR3aa: CASSWTSGSLEQFF
j_gene: TRBJ2-1
v_gene: TRBV5-4

CDR3aa: CASSLGSRVKDNEQFF
j_gene: TRBJ2-1
v_gene: TRBV7-2

CDR3aa: CASRGQGFFNSPLHF
j_gene: TRBJ1-6
v_gene: TRBV2

CDR3aa: CASSGGDSYEQYF
j_gene: TRBJ2-7
v_gene: TRBV19

CDR3aa: CSAQGWETQYF
j_gene: TRBJ2-5
v_gene: TRBV29-1

CDR3aa: CASSLARGQGYYGYTF
j_gene: TRBJ1-2
v_gene: TRBV7-2

CDR3aa: CASSSRQGYEQYF
j_gene: TRBJ2-7
v_gene: TRBV11-3

CDR3aa: CASSLTSGRYYEQYF
j_gene: TRBJ2-7
v_gene: TRBV7-2

CDR3aa: CASSWAVDGSSYEQYF
j_gene: TRBJ2-7
v_gene: TRBV5-1

CDR3aa: CASSSGGDEAFF
j_gene: TRBJ1-1
v_gene: TRBV12-3/TRBV12-4

CDR3aa: CASSQGLAGTNTGELFF
j_gene: TRBJ2-2
v_gene: TRBV3-1/TRBV3-2